This TCR beta chain was captured by sequencing in a study of blood T cell repertoires in COVID-19 (TCRdb year 2020). Regarding the research as a whole: Collaborator samples came from the United States, Italy and Spain and covered acute and convalescent phases of COVID-19. The prospective study material was composed of cDNA or gDNA derived from T cells, B-cell-depleted T cells, or PBMCs. A de-identified subject ID, COVID-19 status, age in years and sex were almost always included in the sample metadata. The dataset comprised deeply sampled blood TCRbeta repertoires from subjects exposed to, actively infected with, or recovered from COVID-19. A freely available public database, intended as a resource for researchers studying the immune response to SARS-CoV-2, is where the repertoires were released. The samples were drawn from the first 160 participants of the ongoing ImmuneRACE study and from 950 to 1,500 subjects provided by 6 global collaborators. Where HLA class I and class II types were available, the types were taken from metadata supplied by the sample provider, not from assay-based typing. Findings and caveats that apply to the study as a whole: The quantity of clinical and demographic metadata differed by source and by participant and was supplied without curation.

Turning to this clone: It lacks a known antigen. The sample holds no much larger clone one base away, and base qualities are not on file.

Each collaborating institution followed its own protocols to collect whole blood in K2EDTA tubes. Collaborator samples were shipped for TCRbeta analysis as frozen whole blood, isolated PBMCs, or DNA extracted from either sample type. The immunoSEQ Assay, a bias-controlled multiplex PCR, was used to amplify TCRbeta CDR3 regions from genomic DNA. The original methods were these. Within the assay, amplification of reference gene primers was used to estimate how many nucleated cells each sample contained. Sequence reads were collapsed and filtered to measure the absolute abundance of every unique TCRbeta CDR3 rearrangement. For each sample, productive Simpson clonality was calculated by taking the square root of Simpson's diversity index across productive rearrangements. The table was pulled from immuneACCESS by TCRdb, which kept in-frame rearrangements only. Such tables lose some clones; where checked, under half of the loss comes from unresolved V genes, and the rest has no known cause. That table gives V, J and clone size, and the DNA gave D and trimming. Across this sample there are around 28,000 clones, with 85% to 90% seen only once. The top ten clonotypes cover 25% to 30% of the sample.

Sequences MDHEN (CDR1) and SYDVKM (CDR2) are obtained from the germline V gene. From V the trimming removes 3 bases and from J it removes 6 bases, while the gene matches leave 14 bases of the junction unaccounted for. Counted from cysteine to phenylalanine, this CDR3 has 17 amino acids. The entry retains the CDR3 DNA only, 51 bases that are in frame from base 1. Sequencing was carried out using peripheral blood. The chain joins TRBV28 to TRBJ2-3; TRBD2 lines up with 8 middle nucleotides. The TCR originated in a man older than 75 with acute or convalescent COVID-19. CDR3 protein: CASSFSGLAAAEDTQYF. The nucleotides read TGTGCCAGCAGTTTTTCAGGACTAGCTGCCGCCGAGGATACGCAGTATTTT.